The 27 T cell receptor beta chains listed next were all sequenced from one sample in a study of T cells in Graves' hyperthyroidism and ophthalmopathy. Amplification of TCR beta CDR3 regions was performed using RNA transcripts as template. A first-round RT-PCR of the TCR CDR3 used the HTBI primer set. TCRdb passed the multiplex PCR reads through MiXCR, listing each CDR3 protein once. The repertoire has around 500,000 distinct CDR3 sequences, around a fifth of them found once; the top ten carry under 55%. The sample was blood. The receptor set was obtained from a woman between 65 and 79 years old with Graves' ophthalmopathy.

The sample holds a few counts of this clonotype. The gene calls are TRBV25-1 and TRBJ1-2; D gene unclear. V lost 2 bases and J lost 5, with 3 bases in between. The CDR3 length is 11 residues. CDR1 is MGHDK and CDR2 is SYGVNS in the germline V gene. The CDR3: CASSERYGYTF. CDR3 nucleotide sequence: TGTGCCAGCAGTGAAAGGTATGGCTACACCTTC.

The chain links TRBV28 to TRBJ2-7, with 10 nucleotides matching TRBD2. V was pared by 5 bases and J by 6 bases, with 4 bases of the junction left unmatched. This CDR3 has 13 residues. Germline CDR1 reads MDHEN; CDR2 reads SYDVKM. CDR3 region: CASSVAGGREQYF. The CDR3, as DNA: TGTGCCAGCAGTGTAGCGGGAGGTCGCGAGCAGTACTTC.

This clonotype occurred once. The genes are TRBV5-8 and TRBJ1-1; 9 nucleotides align to TRBD1. Germline-derived CDR1 and CDR2 are SGHTS and YDEGEE. CDR3 size: 18 residues. The trim removed 3 bases at V and 5 bases at J, leaving 17 bases unmatched. CDR3: CASSSLFGTGYEGTEAFF. The CDR3 nucleotides read TGTGCCAGCAGCTCTCTGTTCGGGACAGGGTATGAGGGGACTGAAGCTTTCTTT.

This clonotype was counted at least ten times. The gene calls are TRBV12-3 or TRBV12-4 and TRBJ2-3, with 7 nucleotides matching TRBD2. V was clipped by 4 bases and J by 3 bases; unmatched bases: 10. This CDR3 is 16 amino acids long. The CDR3: CASSSRQRDWTDTQYF. In DNA form, the CDR3 reads TGTGCCAGCAGTTCCCGACAGCGGGATTGGACAGATACGCAGTATTTT.

V and J are TRBV5-4 and TRBJ2-6; TRBD1 matches 7 bases. This CDR3 spans 16 amino acids. Germline lookup yields CDR1 SGHNT and CDR2 YYREEE (reference sequence). V lost 4 bases to trimming and J lost 0 bases; unmatched junction nucleotides: 4. DNA for the CDR3: TGTGCCAGCAGCCGAACAGGGGCCTCTGGGGCCAACGTCCTGACTTTC. This translates into CASSRTGASGANVLTF.

This clonotype has just a few counts. CDR3 bases: TGCAGTGCTAGACTGACCAGGGTAGATGAAAAACTGTTTTTT. Translated: CSARLTRVDEKLFF. V and J are TRBV20-1 and TRBJ1-4; TRBD1 is a possible D gene (5 bases). The germline V gene encodes CDR1 DFQATT and CDR2 SNEGSKA (reference sequence). V was pared by 2 bases and J by 6 bases, with 13 bases between. This CDR3 spans 14 amino acids.

This clonotype was observed a handful of times. The V and J genes are TRBV12-3 or TRBV12-4 and TRBJ2-7; 9 bases fit TRBD1. J gave up 5 bases and V 0 bases, and 8 bases lay outside the gene matches. The CDR3 has 16 residues. The DNA for the CDR3 is TGTGCCAGCAGTTTAGCGACCGGGACAGGGCACCACGAGCAGTACTTC. Its translation is CASSLATGTGHHEQYF.

The sample holds many counts of this clonotype. V gene TRBV7-2 combines with J gene TRBJ2-5, with D possibly TRBD2 on 7 matching bases. Germline CDR1 SGHTA, CDR2 FQGNSA. The CDR3 consists of 13 residues. V gave up 3 bases and J gave up 4 bases, with 9 bases separating them. This chain's CDR3 is CASSLGGLETQYF. Written as DNA, the CDR3 is TGTGCCAGCAGCTTGGGGGGGCTAGAGACCCAGTACTTC. Full variable domain (outside the CDR3, taken from reference TRBV7-2 and TRBJ2-5): GAGVSQSPSNKVTEKGKDVELRCDPISGHTALYWYRQSLGQGLEFLIYFQGNSAPDKSGLPSDRFSAERTGGSVSTLTIQRTQQEDSAVYLCASSLGGLETQYFGPGTRLLVL.

This clonotype was recorded at least ten times. V usage is TRBV2 and J usage is TRBJ2-7; weak D call: TRBD2 (6 bases). Per the germline V gene, CDR1 is SNHLY and CDR2 is FYNNEI. V gave up 8 bases and J gave up 0 bases, with 17 bases separating them. There are 15 residues in the CDR3. The CDR3 DNA follows: TGTGCCAGCGGGGAGGACTGGATGAGCTCCTACGAGCAGTACTTC. Translation gives CASGEDWMSSYEQYF.

There are a few counts of this clonotype. The gene calls are TRBV5-6 and TRBJ2-6; TRBD2 might be the D (6 bases). CDR3 size: 16 residues. The germline V gene has CDR1 SGHDT and CDR2 YYEEEE. The V end lost 2 bases, the J end lost 2 bases, and 11 bases lay between the germline ends. The CDR3 loop reads CASSFYREPGANVLTF. CDR3 nucleotides: TGTGCCAGCAGCTTTTACCGGGAGCCTGGGGCCAACGTCCTGACTTTC.

The chain carries TRBV15 and TRBJ2-7; D call uncertain. The V gene's germline CDR1 is LNHNV and CDR2 YYDKDF (reference sequence). The CDR3 spans 13 residues. V lost 2 bases and J lost 2, with 7 bases in between. The CDR3 sequence: CATSRKAAYEQYF. In DNA, the CDR3 is TGTGCCACCAGCAGAAAAGCTGCCTACGAGCAGTACTTC.

This clonotype has at least ten counts. The CDR3 sequence: CSALTGADTQYF. Written as DNA, the CDR3 is TGCAGTGCCCTAACAGGGGCGGATACGCAGTATTTT. J is TRBJ2-3 and V is TRBV20-1; 7 positions agree with TRBD1. This CDR3 is built from 12 residues. V was clipped by 6 bases and J by 6 bases; unmatched bases: 6. Germline CDR1 reads DFQATT; CDR2 reads SNEGSKA (reference sequence).

This clonotype was seen many times. The J gene is TRBJ1-1, the V gene TRBV18; tentative D call: TRBD1 (5 bases). Per the germline V gene, CDR1 is KGHSH and CDR2 is LQKENI. V was shortened by 1 base and J by 3 bases, with 15 bases between the two germline ends. The CDR3 contains 16 residues. Here the CDR3 reads CASSPHRSWGDTEAFF. DNA of the CDR3: TGTGCCAGCTCACCACACCGTTCGTGGGGCGACACTGAAGCTTTCTTT.

This clonotype was recorded at least ten times. This sequence joins TRBV18 and TRBJ2-1; D gene uncertain. CDR3 size: 11 residues. CDR1 KGHSH and CDR2 LQKENI come from the germline V gene. V shed 9 bases and J shed 6 bases, with 9 bases lying between them. CDR3: CASSPRNEQFF. Written as DNA, the CDR3 is TGTGCCAGTTCCCCCCGCAATGAGCAGTTCTTC.

The chain joins TRBV7-6 to TRBJ2-2; perhaps TRBD2 as D (6 bases). Trimming pared 2 bases from V and 4 bases from J, leaving 11 bases between. The CDR3 has 15 amino acids. Germline V lookup: CDR1 SGHVS, CDR2 FNYEAQ. CDR3 DNA: TGTGCCAGCAGCTTACTGCGGGACGGCACCGGGGAGCTGTTTTTT. Protein: CASSLLRDGTGELFF.

This clonotype has ten or more counts. V is TRBV7-3 and J is TRBJ2-1, with 10 bases aligning to TRBD2. The length of the CDR3 is 15 residues. With 4 bases clipped from V and 2 bases from J, the junction kept 2 bases outside the gene matches. Germline assignment: CDR1 SGHTA and CDR2 FQGTGA. The CDR3 sequence is CASSSSGGAYNEQFF. Here the CDR3 DNA reads TGTGCCAGCAGCTCAAGCGGGGGGGCCTACAATGAGCAGTTCTTC.

This clonotype was detected ten times or more. The CDR3 DNA reads as TGTGCCAGCAGTCCTCTCTCTTACGAGCAGTACTTC. This encodes CASSPLSYEQYF. The V gene is TRBV7-9, the J gene TRBJ2-7, with D hard to call. The CDR3 length is 12 residues. Germline V gene sequence: CDR1 SEHNR, CDR2 FQNEAQ (reference sequence). V lost 6 bases, J lost 4 bases, and 10 bases lay in between.

This chain uses TRBV7-3 with TRBJ2-5; a weak D match, TRBD2 (5 bases). V was cut by 1 base and J by 5 bases, with 11 bases left in between. CDR3 length: 14 amino acids. The germline V gene encodes CDR1 SGHTA and CDR2 FQGTGA. CDR3 nucleotide sequence: TGTGCCAGCAGCTTAATCGGCGGGTGGGAGACCCAGTACTTC. It encodes CASSLIGGWETQYF.

The V and J genes are TRBV25-1 and TRBJ2-2, with TRBD1 identical over 10 bases. V trimming: 1 base; J trimming: 0 bases; junction bases outside the gene matches: 5. This CDR3 spans 18 amino acids. Germline V CDR1 and CDR2: MGHDK, SYGVNS. The CDR3 DNA follows: TGTGCCAGCAGTGAATGGGGAGGACAGGGGGCGAACACCGGGGAGCTGTTTTTT. As protein: CASSEWGGQGANTGELFF. The whole variable domain, remainder taken from reference TRBV25-1 and TRBJ2-2, is EADIYQTPRYLVIGTGKKITLECSQTMGHDKMYWYQQDPGMELHLIHYSYGVNSTEKGDLSSESTVSRIRTEHFPLTLESARPSHTSQYLCASSEWGGQGANTGELFFGEGSRLTVL.

In its sample, this clonotype was seen a few times. The V gene is TRBV28, the J gene TRBJ1-5, with 7 bases matching TRBD1. The V segment lost 2 bases and the J segment 7 bases; nucleotides outside the gene matches: 5. The germline V gene encodes CDR1 MDHEN and CDR2 SYDVKM. The CDR3 extends over 14 amino acids. This chain's CDR3 is CASSLDRVYQPQHF. The CDR3 DNA reads TGTGCCAGCAGTTTAGACAGGGTTTACCAGCCCCAGCATTTT.

The V and J genes are TRBV3-1 and TRBJ2-7; D gene unclear. V was trimmed by 6 bases and J by 3 bases, leaving 18 bases between them. The CDR3 loop spans 15 amino acids. CDR1 is LGHDT and CDR2 is YNNKEL in the germline V gene (reference sequence). The CDR3 is CASSLESYLNYEQYF. In nucleotides, the CDR3 is TGTGCCAGCAGTCTCGAAAGCTATTTAAACTACGAGCAGTACTTC.

This clonotype was observed a handful of times. This rearrangement joins TRBV18 to TRBJ1-2, with D unresolved. This CDR3 has 14 residues. CDR1 KGHSH and CDR2 LQKENI come from the germline V gene. Trimming removed 3 bases at V and 1 base at J, with 9 bases between. DNA of the CDR3: TGTGCCAGCTCACCGACGCTCAATAACTATGGCTACACCTTC. Translation: CASSPTLNNYGYTF.

The gene calls are TRBV20-1 and TRBJ1-1; 7 bases fit TRBD1. The CDR3 is 12 residues long. The V gene's germline CDR1 is DFQATT and CDR2 SNEGSKA (reference sequence). V lost 2 bases and J lost 10; bases outside the gene matches: 7. The CDR3 DNA reads as TGCAGTGCTAGACAGGGGGGACGGGGAGCTTTCTTT. Its translation: CSARQGGRGAFF.

V and J are TRBV19 and TRBJ2-4; D is possibly TRBD1 (6 bases). CDR1 is LNHDA and CDR2 is SQIVND in the germline V gene (reference sequence). Trimming left V 1 base short and J 8 bases short, with 9 bases between. This CDR3 has 13 amino acids. The DNA for the CDR3 is TGTGCCAGTAGTATAGGCCAGGGGTACATTCAGTACTTC. Its translation is CASSIGQGYIQYF.

The chain recombines TRBV27 with TRBJ1-6; D is perhaps TRBD1 (5 bases). The CDR3 consists of 14 residues. CDR1 MNHEY and CDR2 SMNVEV come from the germline V gene (reference sequence). Trimming removed 3 bases at V and 5 bases at J, with 8 bases between. Here the CDR3 DNA reads TGTGCCAGCAGTTTTGGGGGTAATAATTCACCCCTCCACTTT. Translation gives CASSFGGNNSPLHF.

This clonotype was seen many times. The J gene is TRBJ1-1, the V gene TRBV30; D gene unclear. Germline values: CDR1 GTSNPN, CDR2 SVGIG (reference sequence). V dropped 1 base and J dropped 6 bases, with 6 bases sitting between them. This CDR3 contains 11 residues. For the CDR3, the DNA is TGTGCCTGGAGTGGGCAGTCTGAAGCTTTCTTT. This codes for CAWSGQSEAFF.

As to this clonotype: Sequence at one end of the junction differs from germline and may be a read error. The J gene is TRBJ1-6, the V gene TRBV28, with TRBD1 matching over 8 bases. Per the germline V gene, CDR1 is MDHEN and CDR2 is SYDVKM. The CDR3 is made up of 14 amino acids. CDR3 DNA sequence: TGTACCAGCTCAACCCAGGGGGCGAATTCACCCCTCCACTTT. Its protein is CTSSTQGANSPLHF.